These 12 T cell receptor beta chains share one sample of origin, sequenced in a study of Ad26.COV2.S vaccination and SARS-CoV-2 variants (TCRdb year 2021). The treatment or condition label here, explained by the study, means: around 19 received Ad26.COV2.S at low or high dose, single or two shots; 5 received placebo; per-sample allocation not given. Repertoires of vaccine and placebo recipients were sequenced from samples collected on day 63 after the first injection. Library preparation was by the immunoSEQ multiplex PCR assay. This immuneACCESS table, as held by TCRdb, lists in-frame sequences with V and J called but not all clones. Of the missing ones, under half trace to an unresolved V gene in checked studies; the others have no known cause. For this sample there are 450,000 to 550,000 clones; 70% to 90% appear just once. The ten largest make up about 1.7% of the sample. This specimen consisted of peripheral blood, obtained in a trial of Ad26.COV2.S vaccine versus placebo. These receptors all stem from a person between 18 and 65 years old who received the Ad26.COV2.S COVID-19 vaccine or a placebo.

This rearrangement joins TRBV2 to TRBJ2-7; D possibly corresponds to TRBD2 (6 bases). The CDR3 consists of 18 residues. V lost 2 bases and J lost 4, with 24 bases in between. Looked up from germline, CDR1 is SNHLY and CDR2 is FYNNEI. CDR3 protein: CASSEFPGVVSAEYEQYF. For the CDR3, the DNA is TGTGCCAGCAGTGAATTTCCGGGGGTGGTGTCAGCCGAATACGAGCAGTACTTC.

The chain employs TRBV14 and TRBJ1-6; no clear D gene. Trimming removed 4 bases from V and 7 bases from J, with 14 bases in between. The V gene's germline CDR1 is SGHDN and CDR2 FVKESK. CDR3 length: 15 amino acids. For the CDR3, the DNA is TGTGCCAGCAGCCGTCAACCGACACCCAATTCACCCCTCCACTTT. Translation: CASSRQPTPNSPLHF.

The V and J genes are TRBV15 and TRBJ2-1; 7 nucleotides line up with TRBD2. The CDR3 sequence is 13 residues long. Per the germline V gene, CDR1 is LNHNV and CDR2 is YYDKDF (reference sequence). The V and J ends lost 1 base and 7 bases, in that order; junction bases with no gene match: 1. Here the CDR3 reads CATSRGEGNEQFF. CDR3 nucleotides: TGTGCCACCAGCAGAGGGGAGGGGAATGAGCAGTTCTTC.

Here the CDR3 reads CASSLVGRYEQYF. The CDR3 region has the DNA TGCGCCAGCAGCTTGGTAGGCCGATACGAGCAGTACTTC. This chain uses TRBV5-1 with TRBJ2-7, with D unresolved. Per germline, CDR1 SGHRS and CDR2 YFSETQ. The CDR3 totals 13 residues. V was pared by 0 bases and J by 4 bases, with 8 bases between.

The rearrangement joins TRBV5-1 to TRBJ2-3; 9 positions match TRBD2. Losses at the gene ends were 7 bases for V and 6 bases for J; bases not matched to a gene: 24. Germline-derived CDR1 and CDR2 are SGHRS and YFSETQ. The CDR3 loop spans 19 amino acids. The CDR3 protein is CASGMSSGRRGDNYDTQYF. CDR3 in DNA: TGCGCCAGCGGCATGTCGAGCGGGAGGCGTGGGGACAATTATGATACGCAGTATTTT.

This sequence joins TRBV19 and TRBJ2-5, with D perhaps given as TRBD1 or TRBD2 (5 bases each). The CDR3 length is 12 residues. The germline V gene has CDR1 LNHDA and CDR2 SQIVND (reference sequence). V was cut by 5 bases and J by 8 bases, with 12 bases left in between. CDR3 DNA: TGTGCCAGTAGTCCCGGGGCGACAACCCAGTACTTC. Translating it yields CASSPGATTQYF.

The gene calls are TRBV10-3 and TRBJ2-5; 13 positions agree with TRBD2. Germline V gene sequence: CDR1 ENHRY, CDR2 SYGVKD. With V trimmed by 3 bases and J by 5 bases, 9 bases remained unmatched. The CDR3 length is 17 residues. The CDR3, as DNA: TGTGCCATCAGTGATGCGACTAGCGGGGGGTTGTGGGAGACCCAGTACTTC. Translated, it gives CAISDATSGGLWETQYF.

V usage is TRBV5-1 and J usage is TRBJ2-7; no reliable D call. The CDR3 is 13 amino acids. CDR1 is SGHRS and CDR2 is YFSETQ in the germline V gene. V was trimmed by 5 bases and J by 2 bases, leaving 11 bases between them. In DNA form, the CDR3 reads TGCGCCAGCAGTTACGGCAGCACCTACGAGCAGTACTTC. It is translated as CASSYGSTYEQYF.

The chain uses TRBV20-1 and TRBJ2-7; 9 bases align to TRBD2. V lost 3 bases and J lost 4; bases outside the gene matches: 4. Per germline, CDR1 DFQATT and CDR2 SNEGSKA (reference sequence). The CDR3 extends over 13 amino acids. CDR3 amino acids: CSASSGGPYEQYF. CDR3 in DNA: TGCAGTGCTAGTAGCGGGGGACCTTACGAGCAGTACTTC.

On this clone: This sample also contains other DNA sequences that code for the same CDR3. V and J are TRBV19 and TRBJ1-5; 8 bases line up with TRBD1. Trimming removed 2 bases from V and 7 bases from J; junction bases left unmatched: 4. The CDR3 extends over 14 amino acids. Germline V gives CDR1 LNHDA, CDR2 SQIVND (reference sequence). DNA for the CDR3: TGTGCCAGTAGTATACCAGGGGGCCAGCAGCCCCAGCATTTT. This codes for CASSIPGGQQPQHF.

This clone appeared once. J is TRBJ1-1 and V is TRBV11-2, with a possible D match to TRBD1 (5 bases). The V end lost 4 bases, the J end lost 3 bases, and 21 bases lay between the germline ends. Germline CDR1 is SGHAT and CDR2 is FQNNGV. The CDR3 has 17 residues. Here the CDR3 DNA reads TGTGCCAGCAGCTACCCCCGGGGGATGGTCCGGGACACTGAAGCTTTCTTT. It yields the protein CASSYPRGMVRDTEAFF.

CDR3 amino acids: CASSYEGGEQFF. CDR3 coding DNA: TGTGCCAGCAGTTACGAGGGAGGTGAGCAGTTCTTC. This chain links TRBV6-2 or TRBV6-3 with TRBJ2-1; D perhaps matches TRBD2 (6 bases). Germline assignment: CDR1 MNHEY and CDR2 SVGEGT. The CDR3 consists of 12 residues. Trimming stripped 2 bases from V and 9 bases from J, with 8 bases between.